The subject of this entry is one T cell receptor (beta chain). This sample is part of a study of T-cell memory formation after mild COVID-19. Each CDR3 protein is one row after TCRdb ran MiXCR on the 5' RACE reads. The repertoire has fewer than 700,000 distinct CDR3 sequences, roughly 18% of them found once; the top ten carry approximately 12%. There are 15 residues in the CDR3. V was shortened by 0 bases and J by 5 bases, with 10 bases between the two germline ends. CDR1 is SGHTA and CDR2 is FQGNSA in the germline V gene. The gene calls are TRBV7-2 and TRBJ1-4; D may be TRBD1 (5 bases). The receptor was isolated from an adult woman who had mild COVID-19 (a few samples of this study predate the infection). Cell type and time point are not known. The sequenced sample was PBMCs or a T cell subset sorted from them (not recorded which). CDR3 DNA: TGTGCCAGCAGCTTAGCCCCGGGGGGAAATGAAAAACTGTTTTTT. Translation: CASSLAPGGNEKLFF.